The source of this TCR beta chain is a study of spatial heterogeneity in lung cancer. One entry per CDR3 protein, called by TCRdb with MiXCR from the 5' RACE reads. This sample has some 21,000 distinct CDR3 sequences, with less than 3.5% found just once. Time point meaning: sample taken at primary tumor resection. Unsorted whole RNA samples from tumor, nontumor lung or frozen PBMC were sequenced. The germline CDR1 and CDR2 sequences are LNHDA and SQIVND (reference sequence). The CDR3 spans 16 residues. Trimming removed 5 bases from V and 4 bases from J, with 21 bases in between. Sample: PBMCs, taken at surgery. The receptor was derived from a female donor with early-stage non-small cell lung cancer. The chain joins TRBV19 to TRBJ2-7; TRBD1 might be the D (7 bases). DNA for the CDR3: TGTGCCAGTAGTTCCGCAGGGGGGACTGGCTCTTACGAGCAGTACTTC. Protein: CASSSAGGTGSYEQYF.